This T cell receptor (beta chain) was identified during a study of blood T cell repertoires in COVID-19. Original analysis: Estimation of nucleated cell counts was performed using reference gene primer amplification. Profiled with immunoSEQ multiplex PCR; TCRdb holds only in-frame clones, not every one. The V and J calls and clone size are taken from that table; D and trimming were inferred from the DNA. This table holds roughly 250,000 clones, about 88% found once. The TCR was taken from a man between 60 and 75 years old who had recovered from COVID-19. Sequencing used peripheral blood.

As DNA, the CDR3 is TGTGCCAGCAGCCCCCTCTACACGGACACCTACGAGCAGTACTTC. Its translation is CASSPLYTDTYEQYF. The chain has TRBV6-2 or TRBV6-3 and TRBJ2-7; TRBD1 is a possible D gene (5 bases). Per the germline V gene, CDR1 is MNHEY and CDR2 is SVGEGT. V was trimmed by 6 bases and J by 2 bases, leaving 17 bases between them. The CDR3 runs to 15 residues.